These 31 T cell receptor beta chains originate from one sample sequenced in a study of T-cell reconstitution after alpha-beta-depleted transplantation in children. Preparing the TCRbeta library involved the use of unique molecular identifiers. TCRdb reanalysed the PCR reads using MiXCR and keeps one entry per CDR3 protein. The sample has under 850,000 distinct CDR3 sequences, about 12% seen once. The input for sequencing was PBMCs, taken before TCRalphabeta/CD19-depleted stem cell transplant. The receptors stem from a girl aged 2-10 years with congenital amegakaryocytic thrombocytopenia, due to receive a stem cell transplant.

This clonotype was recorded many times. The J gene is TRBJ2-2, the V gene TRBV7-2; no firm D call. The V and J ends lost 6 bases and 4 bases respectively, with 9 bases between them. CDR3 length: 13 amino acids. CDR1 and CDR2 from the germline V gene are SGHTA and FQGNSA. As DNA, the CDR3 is TGTGCCAGCAGTAACCAGCGCACCGGGGAGCTGTTTTTT. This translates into CASSNQRTGELFF.

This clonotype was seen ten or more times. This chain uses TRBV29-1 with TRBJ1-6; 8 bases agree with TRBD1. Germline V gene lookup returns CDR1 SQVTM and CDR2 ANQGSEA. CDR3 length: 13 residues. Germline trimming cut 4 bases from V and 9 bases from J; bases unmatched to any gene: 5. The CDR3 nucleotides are TGCAGCGTTGGCGACAGGGGAAGTTCACCCCTCCACTTT. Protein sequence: CSVGDRGSSPLHF.

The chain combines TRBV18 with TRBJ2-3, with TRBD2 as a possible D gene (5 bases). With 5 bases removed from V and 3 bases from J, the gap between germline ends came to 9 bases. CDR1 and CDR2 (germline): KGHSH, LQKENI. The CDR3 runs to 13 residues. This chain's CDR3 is CASSNGITDTQYF. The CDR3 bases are TGTGCCAGCTCAAACGGGATAACAGATACGCAGTATTTT.

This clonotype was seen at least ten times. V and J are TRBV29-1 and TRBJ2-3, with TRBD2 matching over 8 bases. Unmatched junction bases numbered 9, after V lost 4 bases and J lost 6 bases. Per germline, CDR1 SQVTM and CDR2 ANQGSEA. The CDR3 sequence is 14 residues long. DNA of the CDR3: TGCAGCGTTGCCCCTCCGGGACTAGTCGATACGCAGTATTTT. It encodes CSVAPPGLVDTQYF.

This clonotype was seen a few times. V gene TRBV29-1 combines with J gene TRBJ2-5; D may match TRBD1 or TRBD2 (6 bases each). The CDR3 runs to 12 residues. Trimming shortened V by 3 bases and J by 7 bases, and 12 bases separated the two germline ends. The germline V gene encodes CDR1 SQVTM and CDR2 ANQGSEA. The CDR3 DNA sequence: TGCAGCGTTGACGGGGGCTTGGGGACCCAGTACTTC. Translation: CSVDGGLGTQYF. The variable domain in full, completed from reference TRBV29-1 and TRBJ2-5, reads SAVISQKPSRDICQRGTSLTIQCQVDSQVTMMFWYRQQPGQSLTLIATANQGSEATYESGFVIDKFPISRPNLTFSTLTVSNMSPEDSSIYLCSVDGGLGTQYFGPGTRLLVL.

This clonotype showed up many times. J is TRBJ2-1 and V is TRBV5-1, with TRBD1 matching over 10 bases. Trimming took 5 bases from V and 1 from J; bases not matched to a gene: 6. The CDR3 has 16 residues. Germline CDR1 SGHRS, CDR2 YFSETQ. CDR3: CASSPDRGMSYNEQFF. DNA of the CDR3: TGCGCCAGCAGTCCGGACAGGGGGATGTCCTACAATGAGCAGTTCTTC. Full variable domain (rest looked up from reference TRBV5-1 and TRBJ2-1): KAGVTQTPRYLIKTRGQQVTLSCSPISGHRSVSWYQQTPGQGLQFLFEYFSETQRNKGNFPGRFSGRQFSNSRSEMNVSTLELGDSALYLCASSPDRGMSYNEQFFGPGTRLTVL.

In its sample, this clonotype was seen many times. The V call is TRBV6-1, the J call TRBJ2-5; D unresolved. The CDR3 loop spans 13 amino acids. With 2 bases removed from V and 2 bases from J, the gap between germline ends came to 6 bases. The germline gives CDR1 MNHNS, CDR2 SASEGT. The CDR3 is CASSETAQETQYF. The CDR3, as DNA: TGTGCCAGCAGTGAAACAGCACAAGAGACCCAGTACTTC.

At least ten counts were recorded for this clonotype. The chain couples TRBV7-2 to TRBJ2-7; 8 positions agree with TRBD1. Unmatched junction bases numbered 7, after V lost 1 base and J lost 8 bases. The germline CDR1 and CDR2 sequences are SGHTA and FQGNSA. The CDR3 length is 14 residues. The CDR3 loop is CASSLVSDRAQQYF. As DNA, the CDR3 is TGTGCCAGCAGCTTAGTATCGGACAGGGCCCAGCAGTACTTC. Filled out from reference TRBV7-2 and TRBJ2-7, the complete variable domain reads GAGVSQSPSNKVTEKGKDVELRCDPISGHTALYWYRQSLGQGLEFLIYFQGNSAPDKSGLPSDRFSAERTGGSVSTLTIQRTQQEDSAVYLCASSLVSDRAQQYFGPGTRLTVT.

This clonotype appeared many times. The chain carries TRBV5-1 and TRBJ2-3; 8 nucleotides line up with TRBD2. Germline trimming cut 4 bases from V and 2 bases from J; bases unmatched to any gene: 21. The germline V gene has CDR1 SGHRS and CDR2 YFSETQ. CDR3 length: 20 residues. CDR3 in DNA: TGCGCCAGCAGCCTAATAGCGGGACGCCCCCACCTAGATTACACAGATACGCAGTATTTT. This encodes CASSLIAGRPHLDYTDTQYF. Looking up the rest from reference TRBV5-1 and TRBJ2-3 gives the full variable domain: KAGVTQTPRYLIKTRGQQVTLSCSPISGHRSVSWYQQTPGQGLQFLFEYFSETQRNKGNFPGRFSGRQFSNSRSEMNVSTLELGDSALYLCASSLIAGRPHLDYTDTQYFGPGTRLTVL.

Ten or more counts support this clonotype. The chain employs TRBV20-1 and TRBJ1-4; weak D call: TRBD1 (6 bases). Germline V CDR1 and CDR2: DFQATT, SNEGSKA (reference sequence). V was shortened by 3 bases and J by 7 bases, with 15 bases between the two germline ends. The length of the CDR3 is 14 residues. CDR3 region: CSASPGQRTEKLFF. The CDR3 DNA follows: TGCAGTGCTAGCCCCGGACAGCGGACTGAAAAACTGTTTTTT.

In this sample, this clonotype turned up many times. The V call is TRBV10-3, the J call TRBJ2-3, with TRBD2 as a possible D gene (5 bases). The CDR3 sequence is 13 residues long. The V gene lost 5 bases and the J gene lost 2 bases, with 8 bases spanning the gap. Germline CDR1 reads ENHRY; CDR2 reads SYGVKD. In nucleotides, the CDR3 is TGTGCCATCAGTAGCGGACCCACAGATACGCAGTATTTT. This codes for CAISSGPTDTQYF.

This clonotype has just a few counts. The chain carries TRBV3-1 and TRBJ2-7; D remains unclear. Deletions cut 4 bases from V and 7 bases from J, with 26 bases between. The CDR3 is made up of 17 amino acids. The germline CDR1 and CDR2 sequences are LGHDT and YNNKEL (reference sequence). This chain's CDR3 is CASSPHMAETPVGEQYF. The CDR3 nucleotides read TGTGCCAGCAGCCCCCACATGGCGGAAACTCCCGTTGGGGAGCAGTACTTC.

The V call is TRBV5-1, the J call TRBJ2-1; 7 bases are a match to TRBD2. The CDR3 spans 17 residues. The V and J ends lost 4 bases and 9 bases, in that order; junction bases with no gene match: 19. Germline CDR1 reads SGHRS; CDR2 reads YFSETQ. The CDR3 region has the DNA TGCGCCAGCAGCGTGGTGACTGGGGCGGGAGTTTCGGGTGAGCAGTTCTTC. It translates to CASSVVTGAGVSGEQFF.

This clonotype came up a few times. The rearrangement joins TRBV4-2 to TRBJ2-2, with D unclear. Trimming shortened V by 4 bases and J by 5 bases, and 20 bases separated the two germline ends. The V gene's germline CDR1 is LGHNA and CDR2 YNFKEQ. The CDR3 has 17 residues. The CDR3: CASSLNKGRWGTGELFF. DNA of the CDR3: TGTGCCAGCAGCCTAAATAAAGGACGATGGGGTACCGGGGAGCTGTTTTTT.

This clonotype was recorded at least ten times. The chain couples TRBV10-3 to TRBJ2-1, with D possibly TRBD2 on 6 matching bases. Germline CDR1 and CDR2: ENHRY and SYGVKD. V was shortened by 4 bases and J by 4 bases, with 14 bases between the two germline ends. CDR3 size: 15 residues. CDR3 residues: CAISASQEGYNEQFF. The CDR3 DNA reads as TGTGCCATCAGTGCGAGCCAGGAGGGTTACAATGAGCAGTTCTTC.

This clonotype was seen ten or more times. This CDR3 is CASSPWGGKGGGELFF. In DNA form, the CDR3 reads TGTGCCAGCAGCCCCTGGGGCGGGAAAGGTGGCGGGGAGCTGTTTTTT. This chain uses TRBV12-3 or TRBV12-4 with TRBJ2-2, with D possibly matching TRBD2 (6 bases). This CDR3 region has 16 residues. The germline V and J ends were trimmed by 6 bases and 7 bases, with 21 bases remaining between them.

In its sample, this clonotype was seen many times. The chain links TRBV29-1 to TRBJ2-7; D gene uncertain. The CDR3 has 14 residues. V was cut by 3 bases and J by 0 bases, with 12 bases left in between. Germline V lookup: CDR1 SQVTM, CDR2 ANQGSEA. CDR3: CSVELGWDSYEQYF. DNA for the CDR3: TGCAGCGTTGAGTTGGGCTGGGACTCCTACGAGCAGTACTTC.

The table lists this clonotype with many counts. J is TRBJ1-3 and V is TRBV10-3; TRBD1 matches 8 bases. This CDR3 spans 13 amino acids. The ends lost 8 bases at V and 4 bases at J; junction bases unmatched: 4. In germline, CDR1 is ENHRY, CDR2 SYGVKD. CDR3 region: CAIGQGAGNTIYF. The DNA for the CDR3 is TGTGCCATCGGACAGGGTGCCGGAAACACCATATATTTT.

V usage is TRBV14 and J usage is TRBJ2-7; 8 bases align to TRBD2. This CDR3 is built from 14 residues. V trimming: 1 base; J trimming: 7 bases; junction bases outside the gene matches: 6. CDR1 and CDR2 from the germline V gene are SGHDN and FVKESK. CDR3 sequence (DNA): TGTGCCAGCAGCCAAGCGGGAGGGCCTGGTGAGCAGTACTTC. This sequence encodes CASSQAGGPGEQYF.

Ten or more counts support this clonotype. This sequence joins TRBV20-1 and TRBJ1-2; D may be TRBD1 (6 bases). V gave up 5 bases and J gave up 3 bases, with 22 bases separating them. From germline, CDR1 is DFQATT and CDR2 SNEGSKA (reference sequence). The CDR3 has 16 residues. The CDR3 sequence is CSASLLTGNLYYGYTF. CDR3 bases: TGCAGTGCTTCCCTACTGACAGGCAACTTATACTATGGCTACACCTTC.

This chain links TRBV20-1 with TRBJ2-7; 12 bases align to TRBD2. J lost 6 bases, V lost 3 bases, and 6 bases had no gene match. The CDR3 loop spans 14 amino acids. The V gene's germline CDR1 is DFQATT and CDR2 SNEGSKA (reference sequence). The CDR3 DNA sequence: TGCAGTGCTAGGAAGACTAGCGGGAGTGGCGAGCAGTACTTC. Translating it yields CSARKTSGSGEQYF.

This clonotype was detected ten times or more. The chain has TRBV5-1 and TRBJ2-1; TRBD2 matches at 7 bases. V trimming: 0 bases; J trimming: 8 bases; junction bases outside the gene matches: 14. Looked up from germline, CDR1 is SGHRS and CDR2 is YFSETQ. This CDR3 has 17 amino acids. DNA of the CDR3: TGCGCCAGCAGCTTGGTGTTTAGCCTAGCGGATCTCTATGAGCAGTTCTTC. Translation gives CASSLVFSLADLYEQFF.

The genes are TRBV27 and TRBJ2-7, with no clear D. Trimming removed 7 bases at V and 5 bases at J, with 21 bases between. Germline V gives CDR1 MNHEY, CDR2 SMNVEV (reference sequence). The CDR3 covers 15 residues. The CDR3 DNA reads TGTGCCAGCACCACCACGTCCGGTCTAGTCCACGAGCAGTACTTC. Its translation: CASTTTSGLVHEQYF.

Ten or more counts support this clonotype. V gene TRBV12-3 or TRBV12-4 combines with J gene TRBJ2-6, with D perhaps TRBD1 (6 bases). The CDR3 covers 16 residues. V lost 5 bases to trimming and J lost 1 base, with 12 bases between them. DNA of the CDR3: TGTGCCAGCAGTCACCTAGGGGGATCTGGGGCCAACGTCCTGACTTTC. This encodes CASSHLGGSGANVLTF.

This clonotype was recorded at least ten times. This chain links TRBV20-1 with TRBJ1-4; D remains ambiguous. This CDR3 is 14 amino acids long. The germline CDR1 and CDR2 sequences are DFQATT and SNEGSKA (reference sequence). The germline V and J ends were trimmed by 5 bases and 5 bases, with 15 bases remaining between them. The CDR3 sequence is CSAPPPGPNEKLFF. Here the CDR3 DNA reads TGCAGTGCTCCCCCCCCGGGTCCCAATGAAAAACTGTTTTTT.

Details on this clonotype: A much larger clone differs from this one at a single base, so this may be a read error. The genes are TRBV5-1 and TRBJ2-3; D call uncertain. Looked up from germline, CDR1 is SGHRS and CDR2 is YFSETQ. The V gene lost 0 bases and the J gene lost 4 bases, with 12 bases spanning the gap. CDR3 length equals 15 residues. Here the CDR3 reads CASSLDGSMADTQYF. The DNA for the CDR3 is TGCGCCAGCAGCTTGGATGGGTCTATGGCAGATACGCAGTATTTT.

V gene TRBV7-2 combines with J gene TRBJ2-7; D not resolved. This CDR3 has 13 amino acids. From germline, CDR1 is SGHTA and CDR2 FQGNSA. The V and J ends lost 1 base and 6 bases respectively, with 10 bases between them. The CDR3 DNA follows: TGTGCCAGCAGCTTAGGAGGAAGTCCCGAGCAGTACTTC. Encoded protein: CASSLGGSPEQYF. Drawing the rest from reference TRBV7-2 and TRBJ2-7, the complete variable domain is GAGVSQSPSNKVTEKGKDVELRCDPISGHTALYWYRQSLGQGLEFLIYFQGNSAPDKSGLPSDRFSAERTGGSVSTLTIQRTQQEDSAVYLCASSLGGSPEQYFGPGTRLTVT.

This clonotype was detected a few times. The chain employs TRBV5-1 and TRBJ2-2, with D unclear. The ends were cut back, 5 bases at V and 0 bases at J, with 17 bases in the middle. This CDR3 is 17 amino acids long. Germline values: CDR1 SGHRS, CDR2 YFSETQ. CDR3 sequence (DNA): TGCGCCAGCAGGAGTAATCCGGGTTTCGCGAACACCGGGGAGCTGTTTTTT. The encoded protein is CASRSNPGFANTGELFF.

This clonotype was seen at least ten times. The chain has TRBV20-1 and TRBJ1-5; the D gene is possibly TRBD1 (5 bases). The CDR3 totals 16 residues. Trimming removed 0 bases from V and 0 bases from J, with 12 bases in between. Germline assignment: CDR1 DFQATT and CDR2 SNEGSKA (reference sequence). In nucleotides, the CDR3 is TGCAGTGCTAGAGATCTTCTGGACAATAGCAATCAGCCCCAGCATTTT. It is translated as CSARDLLDNSNQPQHF.

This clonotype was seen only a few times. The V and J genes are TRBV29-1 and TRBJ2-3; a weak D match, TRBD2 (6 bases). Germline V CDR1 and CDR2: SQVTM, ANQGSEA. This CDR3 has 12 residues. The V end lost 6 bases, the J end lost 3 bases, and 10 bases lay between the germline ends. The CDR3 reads CSVNRETDTQYF. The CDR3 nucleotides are TGCAGCGTGAACCGGGAGACAGATACGCAGTATTTT.

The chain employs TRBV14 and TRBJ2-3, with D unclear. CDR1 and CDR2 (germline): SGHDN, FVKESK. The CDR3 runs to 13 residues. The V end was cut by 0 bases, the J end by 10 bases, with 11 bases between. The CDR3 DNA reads TGTGCCAGCAGCCAAGATTTGTCCATCGCGCAGTATTTT. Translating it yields CASSQDLSIAQYF. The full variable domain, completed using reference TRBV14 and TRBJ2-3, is EAGVTQFPSHSVIEKGQTVTLRCDPISGHDNLYWYRRVMGKEIKFLLHFVKESKQDESGMPNNRFLAERTGGTYSTLKVQPAELEDSGVYFCASSQDLSIAQYFGPGTRLTVL.